The rows below give T cell receptor beta chains drawn from one sample of a study of cytomegalovirus exposure and HLA in healthy donors. Data came from immunoSEQ multiplex PCR; TCRdb stores just in-frame clones and leaves some out. In the table there are about 110,000 clones, approximately 81% of which are singletons. The sequenced material came from PBMCs. The receptors derive from a woman in her thirties in good health and CMV-seronegative. The CDR3 runs from the conserved cysteine through the conserved F or W. A D gene is named only where the DNA matches it firmly. Clone size appears in some rows only: once, few, many, or a class for an expanded clone.

d_gene	abundance	v_gene	CDR3aa
TRBD1	-	TRBV5-1	CASSSGQALPYEQYF
TRBD1	-	TRBV6-6	CASSPTGGNSPLHF
TRBD1	-	TRBV5-1	CASRLGTALLYEQYF
TRBD2	-	TRBV5-6	CASSLGTSGSSYNEQFF
TRBD2	once	TRBV6-1	CASTQSGKETQYF
-	-	TRBV10-2	CASIEDGSYNSPLHF
-	-	TRBV30	CAWSVFTRSEQYF
TRBD1	-	TRBV7-8	CASSLDRGSEKLFF
TRBD2	-	TRBV7-9	CASIGLAGGTQYF
TRBD1	-	TRBV4-1	CASSRGVDRVGVVGEKLFF
-	-	TRBV4-3	CASSQKGGPLGSYEQYF
-	-	TRBV6-5	CASSRPGREASPLHF
TRBD1	-	TRBV5-1	CASSYYTGEDTQYF
-	-	TRBV19	CASSFTAGETQYF
TRBD1	-	TRBV30	CAWSPLTGGKFYEQYF
-	-	TRBV28	CATYVQTAEAFF
-	-	TRBV4-2	CASSQGRANSGANVLTF
TRBD1	-	TRBV30	CAWRPNRGTSGNTIYF
TRBD2	-	TRBV7-8	CASSLRLAGEQYF
TRBD2	-	TRBV5-1	CASSLDAGVTDTQYF
-	-	TRBV7-9	CSSSLGRGNTEAFF
TRBD1	-	TRBV7-6	CASSLTGGPNQPQHF
-	few	TRBV6-5	CASSTTGEINEKLFF
-	-	TRBV18	CASSPPTGNTEAFF
-	-	TRBV7-9	CASRHPYQETQYF
TRBD1	-	TRBV6-5	CASSETGTKYEQYF
-	-	TRBV18	CASSPLTGNTEAFF
TRBD1	-	TRBV28	CASEIDRAPYEQYF
TRBD1	-	TRBV5-1	CASSREIQQGDTEAFF
-	-	TRBV5-1	CASSLGQNTGELFF
-	-	TRBV5-1	CASSPGASSSGNTIYF
TRBD2	-	TRBV5-1	CASSLVGTSGNNEQFF
TRBD1	-	TRBV5-5	CASSVLGQGNTGELFF
-	few	TRBV18	CASSIGSTNEKLFF
-	-	TRBV5-1	CASSLGVGGSNIQYF